This T cell receptor beta chain was sequenced in a study of T cells in Graves' hyperthyroidism and ophthalmopathy. Whole-study findings and limits: Blood also held most thyroid clonotypes expanded beyond 0.001. Model output signaled ophthalmopathy a median about seven months ahead of onset.

Hyperthyroidism had been newly diagnosed in patients aged 18 to 65, and its duration was under 2 months. The CDR3 regions of TCR beta were amplified from RNA transcripts. TCR CDR3 regions were first amplified by RT-PCR with HTBI primers. In TCRdb, the multiplex PCR reads were re-called with MiXCR into one record per CDR3 protein. Altogether more than 500,000 distinct CDR3 sequences are present, 15% to 20% being singletons, with the ten largest covering about 3.8%. The sample holds a few counts of this clonotype. What it binds is not known. The junction does not match germline at one end; this may be a read error. This clonotype originated in a woman aged 25 to 39 with Graves' hyperthyroidism. Sequencing was carried out using blood.

In DNA, the CDR3 is TGTGCCTGCAGCCCGCCCTCTAGCGGGGGTCTTTACGAGCAGTACTTC. Its protein is CACSPPSSGGLYEQYF. The chain uses TRBV7-9 and TRBJ2-7, with TRBD2 identical over 10 bases. The CDR3 is made up of 16 amino acids. The V gene's germline CDR1 is SEHNR and CDR2 FQNEAQ (reference sequence).